This TCR beta chain appears in the sequencing data of a study of PD-L1 blockade in urothelial cancer. Overall study context: Patients initiated atezolizumab at some point between 2014 and 2015 at 1,200 mg intravenously every 3 weeks.

The CDR3 sequence is 12 residues long. The V gene lost 5 bases and the J gene lost 5 bases, with 9 bases spanning the gap. Germline CDR1 MDHEN, CDR2 SYDVKM. Study-wide findings and caveats: Patients with below-median pretreatment blood clonality survived longer.

As to this clone: Antigen: not known.

Sequenced by immunoSEQ multiplex PCR; TCRdb stores in-frame clones only, minus some. The sample includes about 48,000 clones, about four fifths of them seen just once. The sample's time point: peripheral blood 6 weeks after treatment start. The sequence was obtained from a man aged 65 to 85 with urothelial cancer. The V call is TRBV28, the J call TRBJ1-2; D might be TRBD1 (5 bases). Material: PBMCs, obtained around atezolizumab (anti-PD-L1) treatment. DNA of the CDR3: TGTGCCAGCAGTAGGGGATTGTATGGCTACACCTTC. Translated: CASSRGLYGYTF.